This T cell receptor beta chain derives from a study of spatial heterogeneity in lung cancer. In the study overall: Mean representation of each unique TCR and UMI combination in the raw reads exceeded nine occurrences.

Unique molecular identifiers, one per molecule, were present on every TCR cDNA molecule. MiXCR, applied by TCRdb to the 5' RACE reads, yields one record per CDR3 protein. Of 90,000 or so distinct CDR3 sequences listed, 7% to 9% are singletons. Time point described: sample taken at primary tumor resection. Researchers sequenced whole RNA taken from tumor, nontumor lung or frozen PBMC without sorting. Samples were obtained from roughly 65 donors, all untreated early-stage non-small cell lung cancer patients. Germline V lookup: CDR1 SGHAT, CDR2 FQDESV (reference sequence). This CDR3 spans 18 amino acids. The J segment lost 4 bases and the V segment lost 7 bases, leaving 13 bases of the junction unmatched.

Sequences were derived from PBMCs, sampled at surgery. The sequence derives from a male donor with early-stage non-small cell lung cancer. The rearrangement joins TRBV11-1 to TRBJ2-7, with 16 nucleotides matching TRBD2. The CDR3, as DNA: TGTGCCAGCATCCCAAGTTGGGGACTAGCGGGAGGGGGGTACGAGCAGTACTTC. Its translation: CASIPSWGLAGGGYEQYF.